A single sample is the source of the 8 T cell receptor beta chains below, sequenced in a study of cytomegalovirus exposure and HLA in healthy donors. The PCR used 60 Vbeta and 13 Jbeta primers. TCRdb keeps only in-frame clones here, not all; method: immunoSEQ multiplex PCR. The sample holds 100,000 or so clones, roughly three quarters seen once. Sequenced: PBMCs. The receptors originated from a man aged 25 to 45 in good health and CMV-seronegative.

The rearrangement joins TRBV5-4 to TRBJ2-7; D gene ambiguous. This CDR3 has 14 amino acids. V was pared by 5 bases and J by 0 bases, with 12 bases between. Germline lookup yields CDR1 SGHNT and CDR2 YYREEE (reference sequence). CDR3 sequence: CASSPFSSSYEQYF. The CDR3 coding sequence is TGTGCCAGCAGTCCGTTTTCTAGCTCCTACGAGCAGTACTTC.

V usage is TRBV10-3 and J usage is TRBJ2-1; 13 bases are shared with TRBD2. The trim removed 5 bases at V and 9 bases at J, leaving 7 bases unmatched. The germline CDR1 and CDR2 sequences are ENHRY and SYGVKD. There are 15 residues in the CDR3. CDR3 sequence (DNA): TGTGCCATCAGTCCACTAGCGGGAGGGCTAGGTGAGCAGTTCTTC. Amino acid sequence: CAISPLAGGLGEQFF.

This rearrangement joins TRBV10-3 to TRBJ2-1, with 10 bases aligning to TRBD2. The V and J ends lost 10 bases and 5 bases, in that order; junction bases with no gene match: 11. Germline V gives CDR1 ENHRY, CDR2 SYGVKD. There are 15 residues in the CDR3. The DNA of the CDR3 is TGTGCCACCGGACCCGGGACTAGCGACCACAATGAGCAGTTCTTC. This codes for CATGPGTSDHNEQFF.

The CDR3 is CASSLAAGNGQPQHF. The CDR3 nucleotides are TGTGCCAGCAGCTTAGCGGCAGGGAATGGCCAGCCCCAGCATTTT. This chain connects TRBV7-8 to TRBJ1-5; possibly TRBD1 for D (5 bases). The germline gives CDR1 SGHVS, CDR2 FQNEAQ. V lost 0 bases to trimming and J lost 7 bases, with 13 bases between them. The CDR3 has 15 amino acids.

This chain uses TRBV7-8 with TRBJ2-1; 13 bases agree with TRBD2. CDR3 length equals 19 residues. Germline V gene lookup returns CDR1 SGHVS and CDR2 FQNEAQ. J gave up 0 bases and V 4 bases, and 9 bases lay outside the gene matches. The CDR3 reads CASSSGLAGPQSSYNEQFF. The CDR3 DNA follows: TGTGCCAGCAGCTCGGGACTAGCGGGACCACAGAGCTCCTACAATGAGCAGTTCTTC.

The CDR3 DNA reads TGTGCCAGCAGTCGAACAGGATCCTATGGCTACACCTTC. Its translation: CASSRTGSYGYTF. The gene calls are TRBV6-5 and TRBJ1-2; D perhaps matches TRBD1 (5 bases). This CDR3 is 13 amino acids long. Between the trimmed V and J ends, which lost 5 bases and 4 bases, there was a span of 11 bases. Germline values: CDR1 MNHEY, CDR2 SVGAGI.

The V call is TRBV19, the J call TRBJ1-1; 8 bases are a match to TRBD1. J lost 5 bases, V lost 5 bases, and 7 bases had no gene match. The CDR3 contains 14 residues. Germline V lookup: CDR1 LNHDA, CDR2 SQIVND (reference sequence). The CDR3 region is CASSGQGPRTEAFF. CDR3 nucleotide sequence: TGTGCCAGTAGTGGACAGGGCCCGAGGACTGAAGCTTTCTTT. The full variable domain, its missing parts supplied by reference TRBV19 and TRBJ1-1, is DGGITQSPKYLFRKEGQNVTLSCEQNLNHDAMYWYRQDPGQGLRLIYYSQIVNDFQKGDIAEGYSVSREKKESFPLTVTSAQKNPTAFYLCASSGQGPRTEAFFGQGTRLTVV.

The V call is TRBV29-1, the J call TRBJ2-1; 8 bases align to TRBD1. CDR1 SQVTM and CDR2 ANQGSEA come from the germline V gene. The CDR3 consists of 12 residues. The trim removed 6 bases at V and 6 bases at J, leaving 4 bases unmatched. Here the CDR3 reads CSVDRVGNEQFF. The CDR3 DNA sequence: TGCAGCGTGGACAGGGTAGGCAATGAGCAGTTCTTC.